Sequencing of this T cell receptor (beta chain) was carried out in a study of blood T cell repertoires in COVID-19. Study context: The analysed material was cDNA or gDNA that came from T cells, B-cell-depleted T cells, or PBMCs.

This clone was seen more than once but under ten times. Produced via immunoSEQ multiplex PCR; TCRdb's table is partial and in-frame only. The repertoire holds over 100,000 clones, approximately 86% seen once, with 4% to 5% in the top ten. CDR1 and CDR2 (germline): MGHDK, SYGVNS. V was clipped by 4 bases and J by 3 bases; unmatched bases: 6. This CDR3 contains 15 residues. The TCR comes from a man aged 35 to 55 with acute or convalescent COVID-19. The V and J genes are TRBV25-1 and TRBJ2-3; 8 bases align to TRBD1. The sample taken for sequencing was peripheral blood. The chain's CDR3 is CASSAAGGGTDTQYF. CDR3 nucleotide sequence: TGTGCCAGCAGTGCAGCAGGGGGCGGAACAGATACGCAGTATTTT. The full variable domain, completed using reference TRBV25-1 and TRBJ2-3, is EADIYQTPRYLVIGTGKKITLECSQTMGHDKMYWYQQDPGMELHLIHYSYGVNSTEKGDLSSESTVSRIRTEHFPLTLESARPSHTSQYLCASSAAGGGTDTQYFGPGTRLTVL.